This TCR beta chain is drawn from a study of molecular identifiers for immune sequencing clone quantification. Trimming removed 5 bases from V and 6 bases from J; junction bases left unmatched: 17. The CDR3 has 17 residues. CDR1 SEHNR and CDR2 FQNEAQ come from the germline V gene (reference sequence). Bulk libraries came from a prior protocol with listed TCR primers. TCRdb redid the calling of the PCR reads with MiXCR, one entry per CDR3 protein. The sample shows some 580,000 distinct CDR3 sequences, around 25% of them seen only once. This clonotype was detected only a few times. Material: naive CD8+ T cells from blood, with Jurkat cell RNA spiked in. The subset was: FACS-sorted CD8+CD4-CCR7+CD45RA+ naive T cells. The sequence was obtained from a human donor in good health. Some libraries in this study had Jurkat cell RNA spiked in. V and J are TRBV7-9 and TRBJ2-7; 9 bases align to TRBD1. The CDR3 nucleotides are TGTGCCAGCAGCCGAGGGGGACAGGGTGCGGCCTTTTCCGAGCAGTACTTC. Protein: CASSRGGQGAAFSEQYF.